What follows is one TCR beta chain and its context. The length of the CDR3 is 14 residues. The V gene end was trimmed by 4 bases and the J gene end by 6 bases; junction bases not matched to a gene: 6. In germline, CDR1 is SEHNR, CDR2 FQNEAQ (reference sequence). The entry originates in a study of graft-versus-host responses after intestinal transplantation. About the study: The study gave all recipients anti-thymocyte globulin induction, then tacrolimus and steroids for 2 to 3 years. The study's findings and limits: Recipient-marrow GvH clones were detected, some having first appeared in ileum or blood.

Irradiated, violet-dye-labeled stimulators (approximately 200,000) were plated alongside approximately 200,000 CFSE-labeled responders. TCRdb's copy holds only in-frame clones and misses some; the assay was immunoSEQ multiplex PCR. The table lists approximately 9,300 clones, 25% to 30% of them singletons, with around 3% in the top ten. The starting material was alloreactive CD4+ T cells from a mixed lymphocyte reaction culture, obtained before intestinal transplant. Indicated subset: CFSE-low proliferating T cells sorted from approximately 6-day pre-transplant mixed lymphocyte reaction (GvH or HvG direction). The V gene is TRBV7-9, the J gene TRBJ1-2, with 9 positions matching TRBD1. This TCR was recovered from a human patient who received an intestinal transplant. The CDR3 is CASSYRDREDGYTF. For the CDR3, the DNA is TGTGCCAGCAGCTACCGGGACAGGGAGGATGGCTACACCTTC.